One and the same sample provided the 32 T cell receptor beta chains below, sequenced in a study of blood T cell repertoires in COVID-19. Method: immunoSEQ multiplex PCR; TCRdb's copy keeps in-frame clones and lacks some. The sample lists roughly 180,000 clones, over 70% occurring once. Input material: PBMCs or T cells enriched from blood (not recorded which). These TCRs come from a woman between 45 and 60 years old in a cohort exposed to, infected with or recovered from COVID-19 (not recorded which).

The V call is TRBV5-4, the J call TRBJ2-1; D might be TRBD2 (5 bases). This CDR3 is 15 amino acids long. The germline V gene has CDR1 SGHNT and CDR2 YYREEE (reference sequence). The V gene lost 2 bases and the J gene lost 0 bases, with 9 bases spanning the gap. The CDR3 is CASSLSGSSYNEQFF. The CDR3 coding sequence is TGTGCCAGCAGCTTAAGCGGAAGCTCCTACAATGAGCAGTTCTTC.

The rearrangement uses TRBV2 and TRBJ2-1; TRBD2 aligns across 8 bases. The CDR3 is made up of 14 amino acids. From germline, CDR1 is SNHLY and CDR2 FYNNEI. J gave up 3 bases and V 7 bases, and 5 bases lay outside the gene matches. CDR3 amino acids: CASIPGGLYNEQFF. For the CDR3, the DNA is TGTGCCAGCATACCGGGAGGGCTCTACAATGAGCAGTTCTTC.

The chain couples TRBV7-2 to TRBJ1-6; 10 bases are shared with TRBD1. Germline loops: CDR1 SGHTA, CDR2 FQGNSA. J gave up 7 bases and V 1 base, and 4 bases lay outside the gene matches. CDR3 length equals 16 residues. The CDR3 DNA follows: TGTGCCAGCAGCTTAGAATCGGGACAGGGGAATTCACCCCTCCACTTT. The encoded protein is CASSLESGQGNSPLHF. Full variable domain (missing parts from reference TRBV7-2 and TRBJ1-6): GAGVSQSPSNKVTEKGKDVELRCDPISGHTALYWYRQSLGQGLEFLIYFQGNSAPDKSGLPSDRFSAERTGGSVSTLTIQRTQQEDSAVYLCASSLESGQGNSPLHFGNGTRLTVT.

The sample holds one count of this clone. The genes are TRBV6-5 and TRBJ1-2; possible D gene TRBD1, 6 bases. The germline V gene encodes CDR1 MNHEY and CDR2 SVGAGI. The CDR3 totals 15 residues. Trimming took off 5 bases at V and 2 bases at J, with 15 bases between the two ends. CDR3 sequence: CASSPRGAINYGYTF. The CDR3 region has the DNA TGTGCCAGCAGTCCGCGGGGGGCCATAAACTATGGCTACACCTTC.

The gene calls are TRBV7-9 and TRBJ2-7; possible D gene TRBD1, 5 bases. With 8 bases removed from V and 1 base from J, the gap between germline ends came to 15 bases. Per the germline V gene, CDR1 is SEHNR and CDR2 is FQNEAQ (reference sequence). The CDR3 spans 14 residues. CDR3 sequence: CASRASGHSYEQYF. CDR3 nucleotide sequence: TGTGCCAGCCGGGCGTCAGGGCATTCCTACGAGCAGTACTTC.

The J gene is TRBJ1-5, the V gene TRBV19; unclear D gene. The CDR3 sequence is 16 residues long. Germline V CDR1 and CDR2: LNHDA, SQIVND (reference sequence). V was cut by 6 bases and J by 2 bases, with 17 bases left in between. CDR3 coding DNA: TGTGCCAGTAGGAACAGAGAGACCGGGGGCAATCAGCCCCAGCATTTT. This codes for CASRNRETGGNQPQHF.

V gene TRBV3-1 (or the pseudogene TRBV3-2) combines with J gene TRBJ2-7; D is unresolved. V gave up 3 bases and J gave up 0 bases, with 9 bases separating them. This CDR3 is built from 14 residues. CDR1 is LGHDT, CDR2 YNNKEL, per germline (reference sequence). CDR3 nucleotide sequence: TGTGCCAGCAGCCAGGGTAGCCACTCCTACGAGCAGTACTTC. Translating gives CASSQGSHSYEQYF.

The chain recombines TRBV5-1 with TRBJ1-3, with D possibly matching TRBD1 (5 bases). Trimming pared 3 bases from V and 4 bases from J, leaving 11 bases between. This CDR3 has 14 amino acids. Germline loops: CDR1 SGHRS, CDR2 YFSETQ. Written as DNA, the CDR3 is TGCGCCAGCAGCTCCCAGGGTAAGGGAAACACCATATATTTT. Residues: CASSSQGKGNTIYF.

This sequence joins TRBV5-6 and TRBJ2-1; a possible D gene is TRBD2 (5 bases). Per germline, CDR1 SGHDT and CDR2 YYEEEE. There are 16 residues in the CDR3. The V end was cut by 0 bases, the J end by 6 bases, with 16 bases between. Written as DNA, the CDR3 is TGTGCCAGCAGCTTGGGGAGGTCTAGGAGTCTCAATGAGCAGTTCTTC. It codes for CASSLGRSRSLNEQFF.

This clone was seen just once. This chain joins TRBV19 and TRBJ1-1; 9 nucleotides align to TRBD1. Germline loops: CDR1 LNHDA, CDR2 SQIVND (reference sequence). The CDR3 contains 16 residues. J was trimmed by 4 bases and V by 7 bases; bases with no gene match: 13. Written as DNA, the CDR3 is TGTGCCAGTACCCAAAGTGGGGGGACAGGGAGCACTGAAGCTTTCTTT. It specifies CASTQSGGTGSTEAFF.

This chain connects TRBV7-3 to TRBJ2-7; TRBD2 might be the D (6 bases). Trimming left V 1 base short and J 6 bases short, with 16 bases between. Germline assignment: CDR1 SGHTA and CDR2 FQGTGA. The CDR3 contains 15 residues. The CDR3 loop is CASSLSGALPSEQYF. The DNA for the CDR3 is TGTGCCAGCAGCTTAAGCGGGGCCCTACCCAGCGAGCAGTACTTC.

The V and J genes are TRBV19 and TRBJ1-2; perhaps TRBD1 as D (5 bases). V lost 3 bases and J lost 3, with 11 bases in between. The CDR3 consists of 14 residues. Germline V gene data show CDR1 as LNHDA and CDR2 as SQIVND (reference sequence). The CDR3 DNA reads as TGTGCCAGTAGTATTTATTCGGGGGACTATGGCTACACCTTC. This gives the protein CASSIYSGDYGYTF.

The chain carries TRBV19 and TRBJ1-2; no clear D. The CDR3 is 14 residues long. Trimming stripped 7 bases from V and 2 bases from J, with 14 bases between. Germline V gene lookup returns CDR1 LNHDA and CDR2 SQIVND (reference sequence). CDR3 loop: CASTRLESNYGYTF. The CDR3 DNA sequence: TGTGCCAGTACCCGACTAGAGAGCAACTATGGCTACACCTTC.

The table lists this clone with a count of one. The gene calls are TRBV2 and TRBJ2-1; 10 bases are shared with TRBD2. Germline trimming cut 5 bases from V and 0 bases from J; bases unmatched to any gene: 10. Germline V gives CDR1 SNHLY, CDR2 FYNNEI. The CDR3 extends over 18 amino acids. The CDR3 spells CASSILSSGGLSYNEQFF. The CDR3 DNA sequence: TGTGCCAGCAGTATACTTTCTAGCGGGGGCCTCTCCTACAATGAGCAGTTCTTC. The full variable domain, rest sourced from reference TRBV2 and TRBJ2-1, is EPEVTQTPSHQVTQMGQEVILRCVPISNHLYFYWYRQILGQKVEFLVSFYNNEISEKSEIFDDQFSVERPDGSNFTLKIRSTKLEDSAMYFCASSILSSGGLSYNEQFFGPGTRLTVL.

The CDR3 reads CASSAEGTQYF. CDR3 in DNA: TGTGCCAGCAGTGCGGAGGGGACCCAGTACTTC. J is TRBJ2-5 and V is TRBV2, with a weak D call TRBD2 (6 bases). The length of the CDR3 is 11 residues. Germline loops: CDR1 SNHLY, CDR2 FYNNEI. Trimming shortened V by 4 bases and J by 7 bases, and 7 bases separated the two germline ends.

V usage is TRBV3-1 (or the pseudogene TRBV3-2) and J usage is TRBJ2-6; 7 bases agree with TRBD2. Germline V lookup: CDR1 LGHDT, CDR2 YNNKEL (reference sequence). The CDR3 extends over 19 amino acids. The J segment lost 1 base and the V segment lost 4 bases, leaving 13 bases of the junction unmatched. The CDR3 protein is CASSRGVGGSGSGANVLTF. CDR3 in DNA: TGTGCCAGCAGCCGAGGGGTGGGCGGGAGCGGTTCTGGGGCCAACGTCCTGACTTTC.

The chain uses TRBV7-9 and TRBJ2-2, with 8 bases matching TRBD1. Germline CDR1 is SEHNR and CDR2 is FQNEAQ (reference sequence). This CDR3 has 15 amino acids. V shed 5 bases and J 4 bases; nucleotides not matched to a gene: 6. The CDR3 bases are TGTGCCAGCAGCCTGCTCAGGGGGCCCACCGGGGAGCTGTTTTTT. As protein: CASSLLRGPTGELFF.

The chain employs TRBV13 and TRBJ1-1; D is perhaps TRBD1 (5 bases). V dropped 3 bases and J dropped 4 bases, with 12 bases sitting between them. The CDR3 has 14 residues. Per the germline V gene, CDR1 is PRHDT and CDR2 is FYEKMQ (reference sequence). The CDR3 DNA sequence: TGTGCCAGCAGCTTTAAGACAGTGAGCACTGAAGCTTTCTTT. This encodes CASSFKTVSTEAFF.

The V call is TRBV5-6, the J call TRBJ1-4; D may be TRBD1 (5 bases). Per germline, CDR1 SGHDT and CDR2 YYEEEE. The V end lost 2 bases, the J end lost 1 base, and 12 bases lay between the germline ends. CDR3 length: 16 amino acids. CDR3 sequence reads: CASSFGRVGTNEKLFF. The CDR3 DNA reads TGTGCCAGCAGCTTCGGCAGGGTTGGAACTAATGAAAAACTGTTTTTT.

This chain joins TRBV2 and TRBJ1-3; weak D call: TRBD1 (5 bases). V was pared by 7 bases and J by 8 bases, with 15 bases between. The CDR3 loop spans 13 amino acids. Germline-derived CDR1 and CDR2 are SNHLY and FYNNEI. The CDR3 DNA is TGTGCCAGCATGTCGGACAAGGTGGACACCATATATTTT. This gives the protein CASMSDKVDTIYF.

This rearrangement joins TRBV12-5 to TRBJ1-1; 9 bases fit TRBD1. Germline V CDR1 and CDR2: LGHNT, FRNRAP. V trimming: 6 bases; J trimming: 11 bases; junction bases outside the gene matches: 13. The CDR3 sequence is 14 residues long. The CDR3 DNA reads as TGTGCTAGTGGCCACACAGGGGGCGCCGGGAGGGCTTTCTTT. Translated: CASGHTGGAGRAFF.

A single count supports this clone. The chain uses TRBV18 and TRBJ2-1, with a weak D call TRBD1 (5 bases). This CDR3 comprises 14 residues. Germline-derived CDR1 and CDR2 are KGHSH and LQKENI. Trimming left V 2 bases short and J 0 bases short, with 5 bases between. CDR3 coding DNA: TGTGCCAGCTCACCAGACAGCTCCTACAATGAGCAGTTCTTC. The encoded protein is CASSPDSSYNEQFF.

This clone was detected only once. The rearrangement uses TRBV20-1 and TRBJ1-6, with no clear D. This CDR3 has 15 residues. Trimming removed 3 bases from V and 6 bases from J, with 15 bases in between. Germline CDR1 DFQATT, CDR2 SNEGSKA (reference sequence). DNA of the CDR3: TGCAGTGCTAGTCGTCAGGTGGTCTCTAATTCACCCCTCCACTTT. Protein: CSASRQVVSNSPLHF.

With regard to this clone: Other DNA sequences from this sample encode an identical CDR3 as well. The gene calls are TRBV5-4 and TRBJ2-1, with 11 positions matching TRBD1. J gave up 3 bases and V 4 bases, and 3 bases lay outside the gene matches. The germline V gene has CDR1 SGHNT and CDR2 YYREEE (reference sequence). This CDR3 is 15 amino acids long. The CDR3 is CASSSGTGGYNEQFF. The CDR3 region has the DNA TGTGCCAGCAGCAGCGGGACAGGGGGCTACAATGAGCAGTTCTTC.

This chain links TRBV19 with TRBJ1-3, with D perhaps matching TRBD1 (5 bases). The V end lost 6 bases, the J end lost 4 bases, and 19 bases lay between the germline ends. Germline V lookup: CDR1 LNHDA, CDR2 SQIVND (reference sequence). The CDR3 covers 16 residues. DNA of the CDR3: TGTGCCAGTAGCCGCGGGGCGGGTACGGGAGGAAACACCATATATTTT. Protein product: CASSRGAGTGGNTIYF.

This clone was counted only a few times. CDR3 DNA: TGTGCCAGCAGCTCATACGGACTAGCGGGAGAAGTATCCTACGAGCAGTACTTC. Translating gives CASSSYGLAGEVSYEQYF. The chain combines TRBV7-8 with TRBJ2-7; 13 nucleotides line up with TRBD2. V dropped 4 bases and J dropped 1; count of bases not matched to a gene: 10. The CDR3 spans 18 residues. Germline V gene sequence: CDR1 SGHVS, CDR2 FQNEAQ.

The chain employs TRBV6-5 and TRBJ2-1; 9 bases are a match to TRBD2. Trimming cost V 6 bases and J 9 bases; bases outside gene matches: 9. CDR1 is MNHEY, CDR2 SVGAGI, per germline. This CDR3 region has 14 residues. CDR3 sequence reads: CASRGRGGSLEQFF. In DNA form, the CDR3 reads TGTGCCAGCAGAGGGCGGGGGGGTAGTCTTGAGCAGTTCTTC.

The gene calls are TRBV9 and TRBJ2-7; D possibly corresponds to TRBD1 (6 bases). V was pared by 0 bases and J by 3 bases, with 13 bases between. Germline CDR1 reads SGDLS; CDR2 reads YYNGEE. CDR3 length: 15 amino acids. DNA for the CDR3: TGTGCCAGCAGCGTAGAACAGGGCCGGGGCTACGAGCAGTACTTC. Encoded protein: CASSVEQGRGYEQYF.

The J gene is TRBJ2-7, the V gene TRBV5-8; 8 bases line up with TRBD1. The CDR3 spans 13 residues. Losses at the gene ends were 2 bases for V and 5 bases for J; bases not matched to a gene: 3. Per germline, CDR1 SGHTS and CDR2 YDEGEE. The CDR3 DNA is TGTGCCAGCAGCTTCAGGGGGCCCCACGAGCAGTACTTC. Translated, it gives CASSFRGPHEQYF.

This chain links TRBV28 with TRBJ1-5; D is ambiguous. V shed 6 bases and J shed 5 bases, with 11 bases lying between them. The CDR3 is made up of 13 amino acids. The germline gives CDR1 MDHEN, CDR2 SYDVKM. The CDR3 spells CASRFSNYQPQHF. CDR3 in DNA: TGTGCCAGCAGATTTTCCAATTATCAGCCCCAGCATTTT.

The genes are TRBV14 and TRBJ1-3; the match to TRBD1 covers 9 bases. Germline V gives CDR1 SGHDN, CDR2 FVKESK. V shed 4 bases and J 6 bases; nucleotides not matched to a gene: 4. The CDR3 is made up of 14 amino acids. The CDR3 DNA follows: TGTGCCAGCAGCCGGACAGGGGTTAAAAACACCATATATTTT. Amino acids: CASSRTGVKNTIYF. Complete variable domain (other parts from reference TRBV14 and TRBJ1-3): EAGVTQFPSHSVIEKGQTVTLRCDPISGHDNLYWYRRVMGKEIKFLLHFVKESKQDESGMPNNRFLAERTGGTYSTLKVQPAELEDSGVYFCASSRTGVKNTIYFGEGSWLTVV.

The V call is TRBV5-6, the J call TRBJ1-5, with 8 nucleotides matching TRBD1. After removal of 2 bases from V and 2 bases from J, the junction contained 6 bases not matched to a gene. The germline gives CDR1 SGHDT, CDR2 YYEEEE. This CDR3 is 16 amino acids long. The CDR3: CASSFRGLGGNQPQHF. The CDR3 DNA reads as TGTGCCAGCAGCTTCAGGGGGCTGGGGGGCAATCAGCCCCAGCATTTT.